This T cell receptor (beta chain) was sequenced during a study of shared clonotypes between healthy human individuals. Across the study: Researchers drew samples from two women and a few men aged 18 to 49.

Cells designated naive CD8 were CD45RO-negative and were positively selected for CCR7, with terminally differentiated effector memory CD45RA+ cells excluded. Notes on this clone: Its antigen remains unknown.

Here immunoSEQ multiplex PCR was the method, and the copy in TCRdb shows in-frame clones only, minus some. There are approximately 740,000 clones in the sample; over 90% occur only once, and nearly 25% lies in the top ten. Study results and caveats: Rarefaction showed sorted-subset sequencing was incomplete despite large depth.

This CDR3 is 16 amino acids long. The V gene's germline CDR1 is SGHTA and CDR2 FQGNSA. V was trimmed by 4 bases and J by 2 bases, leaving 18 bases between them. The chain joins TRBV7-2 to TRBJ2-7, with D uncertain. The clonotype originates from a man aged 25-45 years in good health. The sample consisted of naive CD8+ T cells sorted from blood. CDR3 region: CASSSPGGQLAYEQYF. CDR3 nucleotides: TGTGCCAGCAGCTCCCCGGGTGGGCAGCTAGCCTACGAGCAGTACTTC.